This T cell receptor (beta chain) is from a study of cytomegalovirus exposure and HLA in healthy donors. In germline, CDR1 is MNHEY, CDR2 SVGAGI. The length of the CDR3 is 14 residues. The germline V and J ends were trimmed by 0 bases and 8 bases, with 13 bases remaining between them. Study findings and constraints: By a later analysis, the bulk of CMV-associated TCR beta chains appeared HLA-restricted. Roughly uniform depth of sequencing across donors was assumed in presence/absence analyses.

Regarding this clone: Its antigen is unknown.

Each of the donors was a healthy bone marrow donor. It was with 60 Vbeta and 13 Jbeta primers that the PCR ran. Libraries were prepared by immunoSEQ multiplex PCR; TCRdb keeps only in-frame clonotypes and omits some of them. The profile covers around 180,000 clones, with roughly 85% appearing a single time and under 0.9% taken by the ten largest. The clonotype was recovered from a woman aged 40 to 50 in good health and CMV-seronegative. This rearrangement joins TRBV6-5 to TRBJ1-2; D gene unclear. Material: PBMCs. The CDR3 DNA reads as TGTGCCAGCAGTTACTCTGGGGAGTCAAGCGGCTACACCTTC. This encodes CASSYSGESSGYTF.